This T cell receptor beta chain was sequenced in a study of T-cell reconstitution after alpha-beta-depleted transplantation in children. Study findings and constraints: T-cell counts and diversity were attributed mostly to newly produced T cells one year after transplant. Several hundred expanded graft clones reportedly gave rise to the alpha-beta T cells present about two months after transplant.

This clonotype has a count of ten or more. Its specificity is unknown. CDR1 is MNHEY, CDR2 SMNVEV, per germline (reference sequence). With 7 bases removed from V and 0 bases from J, the gap between germline ends came to 9 bases. This CDR3 comprises 13 residues. For TCRbeta, the library was prepared with unique molecular identifiers. TCRdb re-called the PCR reads through MiXCR, storing one row per CDR3 protein. Altogether 40,000 to 55,000 distinct CDR3 sequences are present, 5.8% being singletons, with the ten largest covering 30% to 35%. The TCR sequence derives from a female patient under 10 years old who had a stem cell transplant for aplastic anemia, so the T cells may come from the graft donor. The sequencing used PBMCs, mostly from graft donor cells, collected 60 days after TCRalphabeta/CD19-depleted stem cell transplant. This chain joins TRBV27 and TRBJ2-5; D call uncertain. The CDR3 is CASIFRYQETQYF. CDR3 nucleotide sequence: TGTGCCAGCATTTTCCGGTACCAAGAGACCCAGTACTTC.